Below, 8 T cell receptor beta chains from the same sample are listed, as sequenced in a study of cytomegalovirus exposure and HLA in healthy donors. PCR primers comprised 60 Vbeta and 13 Jbeta primers. Libraries were prepared by immunoSEQ multiplex PCR; TCRdb keeps only in-frame clonotypes and omits some of them. The table includes about 100,000 clones, roughly 80% detected once. Material for sequencing was PBMCs. Receptors originate from a female donor in good health and CMV-seropositive.

The DNA for the CDR3 is TGTGCCAGCAGCAAGCTTAGGGCGGGGGGACTGTATTTT. It is translated as CASSKLRAGGLYF. This chain uses TRBV5-6 with TRBJ2-3; 8 bases are a match to TRBD2. The germline CDR1 and CDR2 sequences are SGHDT and YYEEEE. The CDR3 runs 13 residues. V shed 4 bases and J 14 bases; nucleotides not matched to a gene: 12.

The J gene is TRBJ1-6, the V gene TRBV5-4, with 8 bases aligning to TRBD1. This CDR3 region has 15 residues. The trim removed 5 bases at V and 6 bases at J, leaving 7 bases unmatched. Germline V gives CDR1 SGHNT, CDR2 YYREEE (reference sequence). Here the CDR3 DNA reads TGTGCCAGCAGTCGAGGACAGGGATCTAATTCACCCCTCCACTTT. Its translation is CASSRGQGSNSPLHF.

The V call is TRBV19, the J call TRBJ2-2, with 8 bases aligning to TRBD2. The CDR3 contains 17 residues. CDR1 is LNHDA and CDR2 is SQIVND in the germline V gene (reference sequence). Losses at the gene ends were 7 bases for V and 9 bases for J; bases not matched to a gene: 19. In DNA form, the CDR3 reads TGTGCCAGTACCCCGTCCCGGGCGGGAGGTATGATCCGGGAGCTGTTTTTT. It encodes CASTPSRAGGMIRELFF.

This rearrangement joins TRBV18 to TRBJ1-1; D not certain. CDR3 length: 13 amino acids. CDR1 and CDR2 (germline): KGHSH, LQKENI. V gave up 6 bases and J gave up 5 bases, with 13 bases separating them. The CDR3 loop is CASSQNSGTEAFF. The CDR3 nucleotides are TGTGCCAGCTCTCAGAACTCGGGAACTGAAGCTTTCTTT.

CDR3 DNA: TGTGCCATCAGTGAGTCCGACAGGAATTATGGCTACACCTTC. It encodes CAISESDRNYGYTF. The chain carries TRBV10-3 and TRBJ1-2; D may be TRBD1 (6 bases). Trimming pared 0 bases from V and 5 bases from J, leaving 10 bases between. This CDR3 comprises 14 residues. The germline gives CDR1 ENHRY, CDR2 SYGVKD.

V usage is TRBV7-6 and J usage is TRBJ2-1; 8 nucleotides line up with TRBD1. Per germline, CDR1 SGHVS and CDR2 FNYEAQ. CDR3 length: 15 residues. Trimming removed 4 bases from V and 3 bases from J; junction bases left unmatched: 5. This chain's CDR3 is CASSYGQGDYNEQFF. The CDR3 DNA reads as TGTGCCAGCAGCTATGGACAGGGCGACTACAATGAGCAGTTCTTC.

The J gene is TRBJ1-1, the V gene TRBV19; D call uncertain. The CDR3 is made up of 15 amino acids. Trimming pared 6 bases from V and 3 bases from J, leaving 17 bases between. From germline, CDR1 is LNHDA and CDR2 SQIVND (reference sequence). The CDR3 loop reads CASRREREEYTEAFF. In DNA, the CDR3 is TGTGCCAGTAGGCGGGAAAGGGAGGAGTACACTGAAGCTTTCTTT.

This clone appeared once. The chain is built from TRBV4-3 and TRBJ2-2, with 7 bases lining up with TRBD1. The CDR3 has 16 amino acids. Germline values: CDR1 LGHNA, CDR2 YSLEER. Losses at the gene ends were 4 bases for V and 6 bases for J; bases not matched to a gene: 11. In DNA form, the CDR3 reads TGCGCCAGCAGCCCTGGTGTTAGCACAGGGGCCGGGGAGCTGTTTTTT. Amino acid sequence: CASSPGVSTGAGELFF.